Listed below are T cell receptor beta chains from one sample, sequenced in a study of T cell repertoires in ileal Crohn's disease. Here immunoSEQ multiplex PCR was the method, and the copy in TCRdb shows in-frame clones only, minus some. The sample records more than 25,000 clones, around 80% being singletons. The sample was ileal tissue. Receptors originate from an adult with Crohn's disease. CDR3s include the opening cysteine and the closing phenylalanine or tryptophan.

j_gene,v_gene,CDR3aa
TRBJ1-5,TRBV9,CASSVVPGTAYQEDQPQHF
TRBJ2-1,TRBV6-6,CASSPSLEQFF
TRBJ1-5,TRBV2,CASSLPEGGYGQPQHF
TRBJ1-1,TRBV7-3,CASSSTGPPPAFF
TRBJ2-5,TRBV5-1,CASSWARDETQYF
TRBJ2-1,TRBV6-1,CASSDRGPNEQFF
TRBJ2-4,TRBV11-2,CASSLDRSGFDIQYF
TRBJ2-1,TRBV18,CASSPRAGSGMYNEQFF
TRBJ2-7,TRBV4-2,CASSQGQFYEQYF
TRBJ1-6,TRBV27,CASSKGQGGSPLHF
TRBJ2-1,TRBV29-1,CSVEGGAGGHGGAYNEQFF
TRBJ1-2,TRBV5-5,CASSPPQWNYGYTF
TRBJ1-1,TRBV27,CASASGMNTEAFF
-,TRBV5-1,CASSPGLAGASEQYF
-,TRBV6-5,CASSYNRESVYEQYF
TRBJ2-5,TRBV11-2,CASSAGGGFAAQYF
TRBJ2-5,TRBV9,CASSVASGGETQYF
TRBJ1-1,TRBV19,CASRVQGAETEAFF
TRBJ2-2,TRBV11-2,CASSPGGGPNTGELFF
TRBJ1-5,TRBV2,CASKKRGGYQPQHF
TRBJ2-3,TRBV19,CASSMGVATTDTQYF
TRBJ2-2,TRBV6-5,CASSLNRGNTGELFF
TRBJ2-1,TRBV6-4,CASSPGYNEQFF
TRBJ2-2,TRBV27,CASSKSSGRSTGELFF
TRBJ1-6,TRBV19,CASSMFTGYSPLHF
TRBJ1-3,TRBV30,CAWSRAGDGNTIYF
TRBJ2-1,TRBV11-2,CASSLGGGRENEQFF
TRBJ2-5,TRBV11-2,CASSLEYRVRGETQYF
TRBJ2-2,TRBV29-1,CSALIGGLGTGELFF
TRBJ2-7,TRBV19,CASSIEAAYEQYF
TRBJ2-1,TRBV5-1,CASSAGLSYNEQFF
TRBJ2-7,TRBV7-2,CASSLGGSRGEQYF
TRBJ2-7,TRBV27,CASSPSTGAPEQYF
TRBJ2-1,TRBV10-3,CAISTSGIVHEQFF
TRBJ1-2,TRBV7-9,CASIVPGKNGYTF
TRBJ1-1,TRBV10-3,CAISRDRQGSEAFF
TRBJ2-6,TRBV5-6,CASSPGTGGAGGANVLTF
TRBJ1-6,TRBV7-9,CASSLASRTYNSPLHF
TRBJ2-1,TRBV11-3,CASSAGPSGYNEQFF
TRBJ1-5,TRBV15,CATSRDGSNQPQHF
TRBJ2-1,TRBV6-1,CASSGRGLAGVEQFF
TRBJ1-1,TRBV6-5,CASSLRTGNTEAFF
TRBJ2-3,TRBV6-5,CASSHRELTDTQYF
TRBJ2-7,TRBV30,CAWAGTYEQYF
TRBJ2-1,TRBV2,CASNSFKGTEGFF
TRBJ2-1,TRBV2,CASSLGQGVGEQFF